Shown below are 11 T cell receptor beta chains from a single sample sequenced in a study of blood T cell repertoires in COVID-19. The assay was immunoSEQ multiplex PCR, and TCRdb's table has in-frame clones only and misses some. The sample records 220,000 or so clones, 86% being singletons. Sequencing used peripheral blood. The receptors here all came from a woman aged 50 to 60 with COVID-19, enrolled during active disease.

The chain links TRBV28 to TRBJ1-2; 12 positions match TRBD1. The trim removed 6 bases at V and 6 bases at J, leaving 11 bases unmatched. The germline V gene encodes CDR1 MDHEN and CDR2 SYDVKM. CDR3 length equals 16 residues. CDR3 region: CASRPRDRGRTNGYTF. Here the CDR3 DNA reads TGTGCCAGCAGGCCACGGGACAGGGGGCGGACGAATGGCTACACCTTC.

The chain combines TRBV5-1 with TRBJ1-2; D gene unclear. The V and J ends lost 6 bases and 6 bases respectively, with 15 bases between them. The CDR3 covers 13 residues. CDR1 and CDR2 from the germline V gene are SGHRS and YFSETQ. The DNA of the CDR3 is TGCGCCAGCACCCGAGGAGGGAACGATGGCTACACCTTC. It translates to CASTRGGNDGYTF.

The rearrangement uses TRBV18 and TRBJ2-3; the D gene is possibly TRBD1 (5 bases). V lost 1 base, J lost 3 bases, and 5 bases lay in between. This CDR3 has 13 amino acids. Germline assignment: CDR1 KGHSH and CDR2 LQKENI. CDR3 nucleotide sequence: TGTGCCAGCTCACCACAGGGGACAGATACGCAGTATTTT. This encodes CASSPQGTDTQYF. Full variable domain (rest looked up from reference TRBV18 and TRBJ2-3): NAGVMQNPRHLVRRRGQEARLRCSPMKGHSHVYWYRQLPEEGLKFMVYLQKENIIDESGMPKERFSAEFPKEGPSILRIQQVVRGDSAAYFCASSPQGTDTQYFGPGTRLTVL.

The chain is built from TRBV10-3 and TRBJ1-6; TRBD1 is a possible D gene (5 bases). Trimming cost V 10 bases and J 0 bases, with 10 bases left between them. The CDR3 has 14 amino acids. CDR1 is ENHRY, CDR2 SYGVKD, per germline. CDR3 bases: TGTGCCAGCCGGGACTTCTCCTATAATTCACCCCTCCACTTT. This codes for CASRDFSYNSPLHF.

The rearrangement uses TRBV7-2 and TRBJ1-2; 7 bases map to TRBD1. J was trimmed by 6 bases and V by 2 bases; bases with no gene match: 6. The CDR3 runs to 14 residues. Germline V gene sequence: CDR1 SGHTA, CDR2 FQGNSA. CDR3 sequence (DNA): TGTGCCAGCAGCTTATCACAGGGGCTTGATGGCTACACCTTC. As protein: CASSLSQGLDGYTF.

The rearrangement joins TRBV6-5 to TRBJ2-3; D not resolved. The V gene's germline CDR1 is MNHEY and CDR2 SVGAGI. The CDR3 contains 14 residues. V was clipped by 6 bases and J by 2 bases, with 12 bases between them. As DNA, the CDR3 is TGTGCCAGCAGCCTATCTTCGTACACAGATACGCAGTATTTT. It translates to CASSLSSYTDTQYF.

The chain joins TRBV24-1 to TRBJ2-3, with TRBD1 matching 7 bases. This CDR3 spans 17 amino acids. CDR1 is KGHDR, CDR2 SFDVKD, per germline. J lost 0 bases, V lost 3 bases, and 8 bases had no gene match. CDR3 sequence reads: CATSDIGTVFSTDTQYF. In DNA form, the CDR3 reads TGTGCCACCAGTGATATTGGGACAGTCTTTAGCACAGATACGCAGTATTTT.

CDR3 loop: CASRGLGGIGGRYEQYF. CDR3 nucleotides: TGTGCCAGCAGGGGATTAGGCGGGATAGGGGGCAGGTACGAGCAGTACTTC. The chain is built from TRBV27 and TRBJ2-7, with D tentatively TRBD1 (7 bases). The germline gives CDR1 MNHEY, CDR2 SMNVEV (reference sequence). The CDR3 extends over 17 amino acids. Between the trimmed V and J ends, which lost 6 bases and 4 bases, there was a span of 25 bases.

The count of this clone is one. The chain joins TRBV3-1 (or the pseudogene TRBV3-2) to TRBJ1-1; D gene uncertain. With 0 bases removed from V and 3 bases from J, the gap between germline ends came to 14 bases. The CDR3 spans 16 residues. Germline CDR1 reads LGHDT; CDR2 reads YNNKEL (reference sequence). The CDR3 DNA reads TGTGCCAGCAGCCAAGATATCCTTTCCACGGACACTGAAGCTTTCTTT. It codes for CASSQDILSTDTEAFF.

The sample holds one count of this clone. This rearrangement joins TRBV28 to TRBJ1-2; D is unclear. Trimming pared 5 bases from V and 4 bases from J, leaving 11 bases between. Germline CDR1 reads MDHEN; CDR2 reads SYDVKM. The length of the CDR3 is 13 residues. The chain's CDR3 is CASSVRGSYGYTF. The DNA of the CDR3 is TGTGCCAGCAGTGTCAGAGGTTCCTATGGCTACACCTTC.

The chain couples TRBV15 to TRBJ2-5, with D uncertain. Trimming removed 1 base at V and 3 bases at J, with 6 bases between. The CDR3 extends over 13 amino acids. Germline V lookup: CDR1 LNHNV, CDR2 YYDKDF (reference sequence). This CDR3 is CATSRVAEETQYF. For the CDR3, the DNA is TGTGCCACCAGCAGAGTAGCAGAAGAGACCCAGTACTTC.